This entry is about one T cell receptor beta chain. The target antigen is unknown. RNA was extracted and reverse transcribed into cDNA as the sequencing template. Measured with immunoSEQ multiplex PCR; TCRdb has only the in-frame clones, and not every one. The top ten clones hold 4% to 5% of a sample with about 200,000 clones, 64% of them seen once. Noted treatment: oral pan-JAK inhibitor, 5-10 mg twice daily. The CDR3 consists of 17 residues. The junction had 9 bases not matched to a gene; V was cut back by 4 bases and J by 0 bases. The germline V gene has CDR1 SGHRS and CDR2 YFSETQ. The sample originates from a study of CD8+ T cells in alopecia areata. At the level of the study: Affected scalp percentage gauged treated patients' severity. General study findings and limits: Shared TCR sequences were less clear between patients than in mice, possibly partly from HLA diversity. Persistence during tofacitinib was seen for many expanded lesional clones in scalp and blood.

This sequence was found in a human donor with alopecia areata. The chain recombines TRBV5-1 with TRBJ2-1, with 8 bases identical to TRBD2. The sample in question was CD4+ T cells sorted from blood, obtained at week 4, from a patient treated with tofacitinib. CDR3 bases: TGCGCCAGCAGCACATCTAGCGGGTGGAGCTCCTACAATGAGCAGTTCTTC. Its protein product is CASSTSSGWSSYNEQFF.